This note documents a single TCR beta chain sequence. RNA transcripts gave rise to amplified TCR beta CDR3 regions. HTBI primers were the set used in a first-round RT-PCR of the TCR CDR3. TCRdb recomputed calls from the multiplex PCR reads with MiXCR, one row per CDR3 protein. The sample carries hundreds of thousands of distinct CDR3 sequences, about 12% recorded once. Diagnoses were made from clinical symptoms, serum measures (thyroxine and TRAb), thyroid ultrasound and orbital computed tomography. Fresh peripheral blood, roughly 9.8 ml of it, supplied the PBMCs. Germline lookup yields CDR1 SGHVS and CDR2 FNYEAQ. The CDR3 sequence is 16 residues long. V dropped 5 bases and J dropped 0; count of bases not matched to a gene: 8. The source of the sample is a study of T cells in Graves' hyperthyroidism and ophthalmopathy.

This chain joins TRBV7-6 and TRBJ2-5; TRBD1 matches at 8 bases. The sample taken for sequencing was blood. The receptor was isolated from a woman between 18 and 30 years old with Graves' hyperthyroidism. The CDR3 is CASSLQTGVDQETQYF. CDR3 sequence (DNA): TGTGCCAGCAGCCTCCAGACAGGGGTGGACCAAGAGACCCAGTACTTC.